This T cell receptor beta chain was captured in a study of blood T cell repertoires in COVID-19. Study details: The analysed material was cDNA or gDNA that came from T cells, B-cell-depleted T cells, or PBMCs.

Only in-frame clones appear in the TCRdb table, and some are missing; sequencing was by immunoSEQ multiplex PCR. The sample yields 200,000 to 300,000 clones, 89% seen once. V was cut by 5 bases and J by 11 bases, with 16 bases left in between. Germline V gives CDR1 SQVTM, CDR2 ANQGSEA. The CDR3 is made up of 11 amino acids. The sequencing input was PBMCs or T cells enriched from blood (not recorded which). This sequence originates from a woman under 40 with acute COVID-19. The chain couples TRBV29-1 to TRBJ2-7, with a possible D match to TRBD2 (5 bases). The CDR3 reads CSVFSLGDEYF. In DNA, the CDR3 is TGCAGCGTTTTTTCTCTGGGAGACGAGTACTTC.